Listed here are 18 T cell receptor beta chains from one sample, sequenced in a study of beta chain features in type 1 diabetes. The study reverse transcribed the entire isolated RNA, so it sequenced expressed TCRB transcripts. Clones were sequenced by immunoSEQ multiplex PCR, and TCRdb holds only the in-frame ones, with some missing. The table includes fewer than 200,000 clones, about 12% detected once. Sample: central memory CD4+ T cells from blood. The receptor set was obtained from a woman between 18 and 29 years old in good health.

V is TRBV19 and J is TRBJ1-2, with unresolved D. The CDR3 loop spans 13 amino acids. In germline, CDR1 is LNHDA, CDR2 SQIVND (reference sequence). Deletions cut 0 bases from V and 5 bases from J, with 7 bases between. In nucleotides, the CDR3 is TGTGCCAGTAGTATAGATGAGGGTTATGGCTACACCTTC. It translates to CASSIDEGYGYTF.

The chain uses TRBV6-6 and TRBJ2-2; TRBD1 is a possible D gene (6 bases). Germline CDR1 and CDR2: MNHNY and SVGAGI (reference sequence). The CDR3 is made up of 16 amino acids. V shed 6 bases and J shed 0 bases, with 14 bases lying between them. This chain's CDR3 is CASSRIGTSNTGELFF. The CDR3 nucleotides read TGTGCCAGCAGCCGAATTGGGACATCGAACACCGGGGAGCTGTTTTTT.

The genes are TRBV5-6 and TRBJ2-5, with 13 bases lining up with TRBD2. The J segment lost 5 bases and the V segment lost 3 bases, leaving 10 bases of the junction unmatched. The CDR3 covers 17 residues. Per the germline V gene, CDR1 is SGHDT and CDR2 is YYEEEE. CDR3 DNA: TGTGCCAGCAGCTCGTTACTAGCGGGAGGGTTATCGGAGACCCAGTACTTC. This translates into CASSSLLAGGLSETQYF.

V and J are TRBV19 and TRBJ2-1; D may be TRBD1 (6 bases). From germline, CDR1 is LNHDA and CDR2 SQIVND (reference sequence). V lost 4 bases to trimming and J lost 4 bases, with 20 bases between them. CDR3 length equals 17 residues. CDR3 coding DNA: TGTGCCAGTAGTACAACAAGGTCAAGGGGGATATACAATGAGCAGTTCTTC. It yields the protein CASSTTRSRGIYNEQFF.

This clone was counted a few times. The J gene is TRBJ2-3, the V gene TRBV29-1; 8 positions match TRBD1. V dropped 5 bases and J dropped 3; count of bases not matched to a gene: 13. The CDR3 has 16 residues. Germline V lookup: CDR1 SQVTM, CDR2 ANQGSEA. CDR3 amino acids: CSVPGVGQGWTDTQYF. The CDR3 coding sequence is TGCAGCGTTCCGGGGGTAGGACAGGGTTGGACAGATACGCAGTATTTT.

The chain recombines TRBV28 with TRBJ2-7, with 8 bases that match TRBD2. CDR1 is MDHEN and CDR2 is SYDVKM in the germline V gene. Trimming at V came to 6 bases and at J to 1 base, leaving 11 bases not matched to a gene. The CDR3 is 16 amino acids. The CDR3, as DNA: TGTGCCAGCAGCGTGAGGAGCCTAGCGGGTTCCTACGAGCAGTACTTC. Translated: CASSVRSLAGSYEQYF.

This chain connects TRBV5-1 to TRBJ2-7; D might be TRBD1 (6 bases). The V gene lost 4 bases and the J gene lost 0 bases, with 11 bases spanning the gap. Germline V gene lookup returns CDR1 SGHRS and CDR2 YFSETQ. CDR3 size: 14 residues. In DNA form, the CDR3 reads TGCGCCAGCAGCGGGCAGGGGCACTCCTACGAGCAGTACTTC. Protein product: CASSGQGHSYEQYF.

CDR3: CASSSSPDRVTYEQYF. In nucleotides, the CDR3 is TGTGCCAGCAGCTCCTCTCCGGACAGGGTCACCTACGAGCAGTACTTC. The chain employs TRBV7-2 and TRBJ2-7, with 8 nucleotides matching TRBD1. Germline loops: CDR1 SGHTA, CDR2 FQGNSA. The CDR3 loop spans 16 amino acids. The V segment lost 4 bases and the J segment 2 bases; nucleotides outside the gene matches: 10.

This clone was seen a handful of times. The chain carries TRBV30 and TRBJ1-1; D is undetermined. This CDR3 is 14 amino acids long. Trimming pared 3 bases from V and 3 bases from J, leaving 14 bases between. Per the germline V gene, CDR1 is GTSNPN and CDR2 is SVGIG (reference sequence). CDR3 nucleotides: TGTGCCTGGAGCCGGAATGGGAGGTACACTGAAGCTTTCTTT. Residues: CAWSRNGRYTEAFF.

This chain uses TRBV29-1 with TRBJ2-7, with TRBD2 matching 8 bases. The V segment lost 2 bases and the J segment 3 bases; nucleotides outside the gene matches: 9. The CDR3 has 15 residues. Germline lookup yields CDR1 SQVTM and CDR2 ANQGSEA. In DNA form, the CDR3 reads TGCAGCGTTGAACTAGCGGGTGGGTCCTTCTACGAGCAGTACTTC. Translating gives CSVELAGGSFYEQYF.

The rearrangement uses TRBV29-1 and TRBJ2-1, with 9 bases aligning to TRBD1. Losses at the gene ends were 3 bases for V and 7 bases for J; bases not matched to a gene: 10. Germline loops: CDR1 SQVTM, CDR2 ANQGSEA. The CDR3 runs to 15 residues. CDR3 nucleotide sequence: TGCAGCGTTGATATGGGACAGGGAAGGCCAAATGAGCAGTTCTTC. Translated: CSVDMGQGRPNEQFF.

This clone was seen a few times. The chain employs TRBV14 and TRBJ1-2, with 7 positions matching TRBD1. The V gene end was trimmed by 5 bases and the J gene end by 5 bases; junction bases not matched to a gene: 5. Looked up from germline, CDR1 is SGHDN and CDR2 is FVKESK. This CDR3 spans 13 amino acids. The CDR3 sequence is CASSEGQIYGYTF. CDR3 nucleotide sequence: TGTGCCAGCAGCGAGGGACAGATTTATGGCTACACCTTC.

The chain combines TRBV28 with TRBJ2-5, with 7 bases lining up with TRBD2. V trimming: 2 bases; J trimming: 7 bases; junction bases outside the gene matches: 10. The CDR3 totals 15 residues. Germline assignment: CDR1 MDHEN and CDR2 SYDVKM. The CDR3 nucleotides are TGTGCCAGCAGTTTAGCCAGCGGGGTCCATGGGACCCAGTACTTC. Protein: CASSLASGVHGTQYF.

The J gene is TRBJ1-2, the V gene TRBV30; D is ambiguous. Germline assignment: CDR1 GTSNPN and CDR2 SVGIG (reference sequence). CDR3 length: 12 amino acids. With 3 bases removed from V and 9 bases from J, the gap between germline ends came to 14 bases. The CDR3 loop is CAWSPEGGRYTF. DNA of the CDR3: TGTGCCTGGAGCCCCGAAGGAGGCCGCTACACCTTC. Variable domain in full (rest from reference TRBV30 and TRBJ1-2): SQTIHQWPATLVQPVGSPLSLECTVEGTSNPNLYWYRQAAGRGLQLLFYSVGIGQISSEVPQNLSASRPQDRQFILSSKKLLLSDSGFYLCAWSPEGGRYTFGSGTRLTVV.

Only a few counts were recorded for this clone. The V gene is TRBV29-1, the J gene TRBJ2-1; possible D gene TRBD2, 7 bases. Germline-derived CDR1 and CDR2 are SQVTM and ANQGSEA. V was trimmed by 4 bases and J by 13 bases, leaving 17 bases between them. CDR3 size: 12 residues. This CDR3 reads CSVVLSRGAQFF. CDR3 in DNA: TGCAGCGTTGTGTTGTCCCGGGGGGCCCAGTTCTTC.

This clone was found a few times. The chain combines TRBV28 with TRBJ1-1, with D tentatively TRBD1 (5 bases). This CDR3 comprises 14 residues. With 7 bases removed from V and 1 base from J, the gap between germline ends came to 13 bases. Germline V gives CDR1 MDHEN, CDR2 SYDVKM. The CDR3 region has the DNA TGTGCCAGCATGGGCTCGGGGGGGAACACTGAAGCTTTCTTT. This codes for CASMGSGGNTEAFF.

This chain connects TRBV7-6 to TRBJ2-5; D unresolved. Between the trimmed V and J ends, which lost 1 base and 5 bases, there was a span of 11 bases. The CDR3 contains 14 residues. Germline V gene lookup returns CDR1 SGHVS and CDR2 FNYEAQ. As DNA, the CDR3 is TGTGCCAGCAGCTTAGTCCCAGGTCGTGAGACCCAGTACTTC. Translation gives CASSLVPGRETQYF.

The CDR3: CAIRPDTSADTQYF. Here the CDR3 DNA reads TGTGCCATCAGGCCCGACACATCGGCAGATACGCAGTATTTT. The V and J genes are TRBV10-3 and TRBJ2-3; no definite D call. Germline CDR1 ENHRY, CDR2 SYGVKD. V gave up 6 bases and J gave up 4 bases, with 14 bases separating them. The CDR3 totals 14 residues.